This is a list of T cell receptor beta chains from one sample in a study of control samples from healthy donors and cancer patients. Profiling relied on immunoSEQ multiplex PCR, and the TCRdb table lists in-frame clones only, not all of them. Here the sample spans roughly 100,000 clones, about four fifths being singletons. The sequenced sample consisted of blood. These receptors all stem from a woman aged 45-65 years in good health. Both conserved end residues are part of each CDR3. A D gene is named only where the DNA matches it firmly. A clone size is listed for some rows: how often the clone was seen (once, few, many), or a class if it is expanded.

DNA: TGTGCCAGCAGCGCCATACCGGGACTAGCCGACAATGAGCAGTTCTTC
CDR3: CASSAIPGLADNEQFF
size: once
J: TRBJ2-1
length: 16
V: TRBV5-8
D: TRBD2

DNA: TGTGCCAGCAGCTTGCTCCCTAGCTATAGCACAGATACGCAGTATTTT
CDR3: CASSLLPSYSTDTQYF
size: .
J: TRBJ2-3
length: 16
V: TRBV5-4
D: .

DNA: TGTGCCAGCAGTGAGGGCGCGGGTAGCACAGATACGCAGTATTTT
CDR3: CASSEGAGSTDTQYF
size: .
J: TRBJ2-3
length: 15
V: TRBV6-4
D: .

DNA: TGTGCCAGCAGCACGGGACAGGGAGGGAATGAGCAGTTCTTC
CDR3: CASSTGQGGNEQFF
size: .
J: TRBJ2-1
length: 14
V: TRBV5-4
D: TRBD1

DNA: TGTGCCATCAGTGGTTCGGGGGCTGGAAACACCATATATTTT
CDR3: CAISGSGAGNTIYF
size: .
J: TRBJ1-3
length: 14
V: TRBV10-3
D: .

DNA: TGTGCCAGCAGCTTAATAGAAGGGTTACTAGCGGGATCCCACGAGCAGTACTTC
CDR3: CASSLIEGLLAGSHEQYF
size: .
J: TRBJ2-7
length: 18
V: TRBV7-9
D: TRBD2

DNA: TGTGCCAGCAGTATCGACAGGAGAGCCTACGAGCAGTACTTC
CDR3: CASSIDRRAYEQYF
size: .
J: TRBJ2-7
length: 14
V: TRBV6-5
D: .

DNA: TGTGCCAGCAGTTACGCTAGCGGAGTAAAGGGCGAGCAGTACTTC
CDR3: CASSYASGVKGEQYF
size: .
J: TRBJ2-7
length: 15
V: TRBV6-2/TRBV6-3
D: TRBD2

DNA: TGTGCCAGCAGAGATCGAGAAAAACTGTTTTTT
CDR3: CASRDREKLFF
size: few
J: TRBJ1-4
length: 11
V: TRBV2
D: .

DNA: TGTGCCAGCAGTTACTTTGGGGGTGGCACTGAAGCTTTCTTT
CDR3: CASSYFGGGTEAFF
size: .
J: TRBJ1-1
length: 14
V: TRBV6-2/TRBV6-3
D: .

DNA: TGTGCCAGCAGTTTTTCTAGCGGGGGAGAAGGAGAGCAGTTCTTC
CDR3: CASSFSSGGEGEQFF
size: .
J: TRBJ2-1
length: 15
V: TRBV6-5
D: TRBD2

DNA: TGCGCCAGCAGCTTGCTGGACAGGGGCTATGGCTACACCTTC
CDR3: CASSLLDRGYGYTF
size: .
J: TRBJ1-2
length: 14
V: TRBV5-1
D: TRBD1

DNA: TGCAGTGCCAATCACCAAGAGACCCAGTACTTC
CDR3: CSANHQETQYF
size: .
J: TRBJ2-5
length: 11
V: TRBV20-1
D: .

DNA: TGTGCCAGCAGCGTAGAAGTGAGAGATACGCAGTATTTT
CDR3: CASSVEVRDTQYF
size: once
J: TRBJ2-3
length: 13
V: TRBV9
D: .

DNA: TGTGCCAGCAGGCAGTCCCAAGGAGATACGCAGTATTTT
CDR3: CASRQSQGDTQYF
size: once
J: TRBJ2-3
length: 13
V: TRBV3-1/TRBV3-2
D: .

DNA: TGTGCCAGCAGTTCAGGACGTAGAATTAATGAAAAACTGTTTTTT
CDR3: CASSSGRRINEKLFF
size: .
J: TRBJ1-4
length: 15
V: TRBV6-5
D: .

DNA: TGTGCCAGCAGCTCACAATGGGGGGACACTGAAGCTTTCTTT
CDR3: CASSSQWGDTEAFF
size: .
J: TRBJ1-1
length: 14
V: TRBV7-2
D: .

DNA: TGTGCCAGCAGCCCCCTACAGGAAACAAATGAAAAACTGTTTTTT
CDR3: CASSPLQETNEKLFF
size: .
J: TRBJ1-4
length: 15
V: TRBV3-1/TRBV3-2
D: .

DNA: TGTGCCAGCAGCCAACAAGAAAACATTCAGTACTTC
CDR3: CASSQQENIQYF
size: .
J: TRBJ2-4
length: 12
V: TRBV3-1/TRBV3-2
D: .

DNA: TGTGCCAGCAGTCGAGGGGTGAGTGAGCAGTTCTTC
CDR3: CASSRGVSEQFF
size: once
J: TRBJ2-1
length: 12
V: TRBV12-3/TRBV12-4
D: .

DNA: TGTGCCAGCAGCCCTGCCGGGAATGAAAAACTGTTTTTT
CDR3: CASSPAGNEKLFF
size: .
J: TRBJ1-4
length: 13
V: TRBV7-9
D: .

DNA: TGCGCCAGCAGCCGCCCCGAGGCTGATTCACCCCTCCACTTT
CDR3: CASSRPEADSPLHF
size: .
J: TRBJ1-6
length: 14
V: TRBV5-1
D: .

DNA: TGTGCCAGCAGTGACAGGTGGGACAATCAGCCCCAGCATTTT
CDR3: CASSDRWDNQPQHF
size: .
J: TRBJ1-5
length: 14
V: TRBV6-1
D: .

DNA: TGTGCCAGCAGCCGTACATCTGGCTACACCTTC
CDR3: CASSRTSGYTF
size: .
J: TRBJ1-2
length: 11
V: TRBV5-6
D: .

DNA: TGTGCCAGCAGCGGCCCCGGGACAGGGGATCAGCCCCAGCATTTT
CDR3: CASSGPGTGDQPQHF
size: .
J: TRBJ1-5
length: 15
V: TRBV9
D: TRBD1

DNA: TGTGCCAGCAGTCCCCCCTCGCTACGAGGGCAGTTCTTC
CDR3: CASSPPSLRGQFF
size: .
J: TRBJ2-1
length: 13
V: TRBV5-6
D: .

DNA: TGTGCCAGCAGTGTAGCTGCCTGGGATGAAGAGCAGTACTTC
CDR3: CASSVAAWDEEQYF
size: .
J: TRBJ2-7
length: 14
V: TRBV2
D: .

DNA: TGTGCCAGCAGCGTAGGTACATATGAGCAGTTCTTC
CDR3: CASSVGTYEQFF
size: .
J: TRBJ2-1
length: 12
V: TRBV9
D: .

DNA: TGTGCCAGCAGTTTATCGATCGGGCTGGTGCCAATACAGTACTTC
CDR3: CASSLSIGLVPIQYF
size: .
J: TRBJ2-4
length: 15
V: TRBV28
D: .

DNA: TGTGCCAGCAGGGACACAGGCGGTTTTGCTTCACCCCTCCACTTT
CDR3: CASRDTGGFASPLHF
size: .
J: TRBJ1-6
length: 15
V: TRBV28
D: .

DNA: TGTGCCAGCAGCCAATTGAACACTGAAGCTTTCTTT
CDR3: CASSQLNTEAFF
size: .
J: TRBJ1-1
length: 12
V: TRBV3-1/TRBV3-2
D: .

DNA: TGTGCCAGCAGCCAAGCTCTAGCGGGAGGCACAGATACGCAGTATTTT
CDR3: CASSQALAGGTDTQYF
size: .
J: TRBJ2-3
length: 16
V: TRBV3-1/TRBV3-2
D: TRBD2

DNA: TGTGCCAGCAGCGCGGGACCGACGATCGGGACTGAAGCTTTCTTT
CDR3: CASSAGPTIGTEAFF
size: .
J: TRBJ1-1
length: 15
V: TRBV9
D: .